This TCR beta chain originates from a study of shared clonotypes between healthy human individuals (TCRdb year 2020). With respect to the entire study: The cohort comprised two women and a few men aged 18 to 49 years. For each donor, CD4 naive and CD4 memory were each run on three plates, CD8 naive on two plates, and CD8 memory on one plate. To estimate repertoire size and how much clonotypes are shared between individuals, the study performed deep sequencing of blood TCR repertoires from roughly five healthy adults. Different laboratories and diverse techniques were used to prepare libraries and sequence TCR repertoires, to increase sequencing depth and limit assay-specific biases. Per donor, leukapheresis produced somewhere between about 0.94 and 8.9 billion PBMCs.

Comments on this clone: The clone's antigen remains unknown. No much larger clone is present one base from it, and per-base qualities are unavailable.

Using the deep immunoSEQ assay, multiplex PCR amplified TCR CDR3 regions from genomic DNA. Genomic DNA extracted from each cell subset was distributed evenly over all wells of several immunoSEQ 96-well plates, and each plate served as one replicate. Each replicate PCR for sorted subsets received about 200 ng genomic DNA, equal to about 29,000 T cell genomes. Purified libraries were measured with a Qubit 3.0 fluorometer, size-checked on a Bioanalyzer 2100, and measured again with the KAPA Library Quantification kit. A separate single-read 150-cycle Illumina NextSeq 550 flow cell was used to sequence each immunoSEQ 96-well plate. Per the authors' processing: Because the immunoSEQ output included only junctional sequences and no quality scores, the filtering could not be the same as the filtering used for full-length reads. Sequences were annotated with PyIR, a Python wrapper for IgBLAST v1.9, using IMGT germline references to assign V/J genes and CDR3. Any read was removed if the V/J assignment was weak (E-value above 1e-6), the CDR3 was missing, or the read contained stop codons, out-of-frame junctions, or ambiguous translated residues. V3J clonotypes were defined as sequences sharing an identical inferred V gene, J gene, and CDR3 amino acid sequence. Percentage overlap between repertoires was calculated by dividing the number of shared unique clonotypes by the size of the smaller repertoire. Repertoire richness was assessed with RTK rarefaction, the Chao1 estimator, and Recon v2.1 estimates of unobserved clonotypes. Generation probabilities were computed with OLGA for all TCRbeta clonotypes obtained by the gDNA method from several donors. TCRdb mirrors the immuneACCESS table, restricted to in-frame sequences. Some clones are absent from its copies; in checked studies, under half trace to an unresolved V gene, and the reason for the others is unknown. V and J calls and clone size are given by that table; D and trimming were obtained from the DNA. The sample profile shows 2 million to 2.5 million clones; over 85% of them were found once. About 0.41% of the sample comes from the top ten.

The donors were healthy, HIV-negative adults with no recently reported acute infections or vaccinations. Only Caucasian adults living in Nashville, Tennessee, USA were represented among the donors. CD4+ T cells were enriched by magnetic negative selection, after which naive cells were positively selected on CD45RA and the negative fraction was taken as the memory subset. Blood was collected by leukapheresis, and PBMCs were isolated by Ficoll-Histopaque density gradient centrifugation and then cryopreserved in liquid nitrogen vapor phase. Analytical flow cytometry was used to check the purity and quantity of every magnetically sorted T cell population. Each sorted fraction had its genomic DNA isolated and then quantified by UV absorbance on a Nanodrop 2000c. Broader findings and caveats from the paper: Sampling was restricted to blood, and TCR repertoires in tissue are likely to differ from TCR repertoires in blood. Pairwise subsampling led to the expectation that sequencing depth would affect the degree of clonotype sharing among donors. Rarefaction of sorted-subset datasets indicated incomplete sequencing despite the large sequencing depth. Larger estimated clonotype richness was generally found for naive subsets than for memory subsets. Because the study included only a small number of donors, the genetic and exposure-history diversity represented was limited. Compared with non-shared clonotypes, clonotypes shared by all four sorted-subset donors had higher generation probabilities. Roughly 5% of naive CD4, 3.5% of naive CD8, 2% to 2.5% of memory CD4, and approximately 0.4% of memory CD8 clonotypes were shared across several donors.

The material sequenced was naive CD4+ T cells from PBMCs. The cell subset or site label, as the study defines it: CD45RA+ positively selected. The clonotype originates from a man younger than 35 in good health. Some clones in this sample may be carry-over from other donors' samples.

The CDR3 protein: CASSEPLQGEKLFF. The DNA sequence is as follows: TGTGCCAGCAGTGAACCTCTTCAGGGTGAAAAACTGTTTTTT. Recombination connected TRBV2 to TRBJ1-4; the D region possibly corresponds to TRBD1 (5 bases align). Cut back by 2 bases and 7 bases, the V and J ends lie 11 bases apart. The CDR3, cysteine through phenylalanine, is 14 amino acids long. The retained sequence is limited to the CDR3, 42 bases, with the frame set at the first base. According to the germline V gene, CDR1 reads SNHLY and CDR2 reads FYNNEI.